This T cell receptor (beta chain) was retrieved from a study of blood T cell repertoires in COVID-19. Looking at the study overall: The United States, Italy and Spain supplied acute and convalescent COVID-19 samples. PBMCs, B-cell-depleted T cells, or T cells were the source of the cDNA or gDNA that made up the material.

The CDR3 length is 16 residues. Deletions cut 9 bases from V and 4 bases from J, with 24 bases between. The V gene's germline CDR1 is SGHAT and CDR2 FQNNGV. Per the authors' pipeline: Amplification from reference gene primers served as the basis for estimated nucleated cell counts. Assay used: immunoSEQ multiplex PCR; TCRdb lists only in-frame clones, some missing. The V and J calls and clone size were taken over from that table, and D and trimming were inferred from the DNA. Counted here are some 98,000 clones, around 82% occurring once; the ten biggest clones make up around 9.9%. Material for sequencing was peripheral blood. The TCR sequence derives from a man between 65 and 80 years old with active or convalescent COVID-19. The rearrangement links TRBV11-2 to TRBJ1-1; D gene ambiguous. The CDR3 loop reads CASRLFGSKVLTEAFF. The CDR3 DNA reads as TGTGCCAGTCGACTCTTCGGCTCCAAGGTTCTCACTGAAGCTTTCTTT.